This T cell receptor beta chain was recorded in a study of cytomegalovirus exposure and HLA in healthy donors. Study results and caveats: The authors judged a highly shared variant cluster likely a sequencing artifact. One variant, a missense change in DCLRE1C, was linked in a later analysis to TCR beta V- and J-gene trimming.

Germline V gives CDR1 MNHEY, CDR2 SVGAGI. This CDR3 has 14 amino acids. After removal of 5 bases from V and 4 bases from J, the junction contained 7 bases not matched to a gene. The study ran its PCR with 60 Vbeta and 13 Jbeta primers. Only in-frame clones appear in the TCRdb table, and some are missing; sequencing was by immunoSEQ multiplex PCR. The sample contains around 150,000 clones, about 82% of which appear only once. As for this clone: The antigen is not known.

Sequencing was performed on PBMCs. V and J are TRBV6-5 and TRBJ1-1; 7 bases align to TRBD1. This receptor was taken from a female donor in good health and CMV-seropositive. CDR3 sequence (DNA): TGTGCCAGCAGTCCGAACAGGGGTACCACTGAAGCTTTCTTT. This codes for CASSPNRGTTEAFF.